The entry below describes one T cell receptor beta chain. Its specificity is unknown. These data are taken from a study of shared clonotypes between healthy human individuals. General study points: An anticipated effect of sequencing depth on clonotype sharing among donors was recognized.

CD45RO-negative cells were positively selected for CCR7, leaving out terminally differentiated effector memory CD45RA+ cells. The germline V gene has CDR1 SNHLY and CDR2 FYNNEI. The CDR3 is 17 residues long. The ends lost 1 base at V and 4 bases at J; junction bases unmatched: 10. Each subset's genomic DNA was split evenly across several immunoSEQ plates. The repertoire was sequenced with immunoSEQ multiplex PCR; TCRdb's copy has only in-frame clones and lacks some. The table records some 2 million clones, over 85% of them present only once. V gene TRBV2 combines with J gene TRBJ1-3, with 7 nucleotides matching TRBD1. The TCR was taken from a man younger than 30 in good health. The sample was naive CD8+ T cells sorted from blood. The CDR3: CASSEGELDRAGNTIYF. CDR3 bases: TGTGCCAGCAGTGAAGGGGAACTAGACAGGGCAGGAAACACCATATATTTT.